This entry lists 8 T cell receptor beta chains sequenced from one sample in a study of blood T cell repertoires in COVID-19. TCRdb keeps only in-frame clones here, not all; method: immunoSEQ multiplex PCR. The sample lists roughly 40,000 clones, about 70% occurring once. The sequenced sample was peripheral blood. These receptor sequences come from a man between 65 and 85 years old with active or convalescent COVID-19.

The chain links TRBV6-2 or TRBV6-3 to TRBJ1-1; possibly TRBD1 for D (5 bases). This CDR3 has 15 amino acids. Looked up from germline, CDR1 is MNHEY and CDR2 is SVGEGT. The ends were cut back, 5 bases at V and 8 bases at J, with 21 bases in the middle. The CDR3 DNA reads TGTGCCAGCAGTCTCCACAGGTCTGTGGGATTAGAAGCTTTCTTT. It is translated as CASSLHRSVGLEAFF.

V usage is TRBV24-1 and J usage is TRBJ2-2; tentative D call: TRBD2 (7 bases). This CDR3 is built from 16 residues. The ends were cut back, 0 bases at V and 3 bases at J, with 10 bases in the middle. Germline V gene data show CDR1 as KGHDR and CDR2 as SFDVKD. DNA of the CDR3: TGTGCCACCAGTGATTTGCGGGGGGCGGACACCGGGGAGCTGTTTTTT. The encoded protein is CATSDLRGADTGELFF.

This chain uses TRBV7-6 with TRBJ2-7; no clear D. Trimming took 5 bases from V and 1 from J, leaving 18 bases between them. The length of the CDR3 is 16 residues. Germline CDR1 SGHVS, CDR2 FNYEAQ. The CDR3 sequence: CASSPSPALGSYEQYF. DNA for the CDR3: TGTGCCAGCAGCCCCTCCCCTGCCCTCGGGTCCTACGAGCAGTACTTC.

The chain combines TRBV5-1 with TRBJ2-3; no definite D call. There are 13 residues in the CDR3. Trimming stripped 5 bases from V and 0 bases from J, with 7 bases between. Germline CDR1 SGHRS, CDR2 YFSETQ. The CDR3 loop reads CASRRSSTDTQYF. The CDR3 nucleotides are TGCGCCAGCAGGCGATCTAGCACAGATACGCAGTATTTT. Filled out from reference TRBV5-1 and TRBJ2-3, the complete variable domain reads KAGVTQTPRYLIKTRGQQVTLSCSPISGHRSVSWYQQTPGQGLQFLFEYFSETQRNKGNFPGRFSGRQFSNSRSEMNVSTLELGDSALYLCASRRSSTDTQYFGPGTRLTVL.

The chain joins TRBV7-3 to TRBJ1-2; 7 bases are a match to TRBD1. From germline, CDR1 is SGHTA and CDR2 FQGTGA. This CDR3 comprises 14 residues. The V and J ends lost 5 bases and 4 bases, in that order; junction bases with no gene match: 7. The DNA of the CDR3 is TGTGCCAGCAGCCCCGACAGGGAGGCCTATGGCTACACCTTC. Translation gives CASSPDREAYGYTF.

This clone was seen just once. The V and J genes are TRBV5-4 and TRBJ2-3, with 9 bases aligning to TRBD2. The CDR3 runs 15 residues. Germline CDR1 reads SGHNT; CDR2 reads YYREEE (reference sequence). Losses at the gene ends were 4 bases for V and 0 bases for J; bases not matched to a gene: 3. In DNA, the CDR3 is TGTGCCAGCAGCCGCGGGGGGGTGAGCACAGATACGCAGTATTTT. As protein: CASSRGGVSTDTQYF. The entire variable domain, with the rest obtained from reference TRBV5-4 and TRBJ2-3, is as follows: ETGVTQSPTHLIKTRGQQVTLRCSSQSGHNTVSWYQQALGQGPQFIFQYYREEENGRGNFPPRFSGLQFPNYSSELNVNALELDDSALYLCASSRGGVSTDTQYFGPGTRLTVL.

V usage is TRBV30 and J usage is TRBJ1-1; no clear D gene. V gave up 4 bases and J gave up 3 bases, with 15 bases separating them. The CDR3 contains 14 residues. Germline CDR1 is GTSNPN and CDR2 is SVGIG (reference sequence). The CDR3: CAWNTASGDTEAFF. CDR3 sequence (DNA): TGTGCCTGGAATACGGCCTCAGGTGACACTGAAGCTTTCTTT. The whole variable domain, filled in from reference TRBV30 and TRBJ1-1, reads SQTIHQWPATLVQPVGSPLSLECTVEGTSNPNLYWYRQAAGRGLQLLFYSVGIGQISSEVPQNLSASRPQDRQFILSSKKLLLSDSGFYLCAWNTASGDTEAFFGQGTRLTVV.

Written as DNA, the CDR3 is TGTGCCAGCAGTGCAACACACCAGGAAAAACTGTTTTTT. It is translated as CASSATHQEKLFF. This rearrangement joins TRBV28 to TRBJ1-4; D gene ambiguous. The CDR3 loop spans 13 amino acids. In germline, CDR1 is MDHEN, CDR2 SYDVKM. Trimming pared 5 bases from V and 8 bases from J, leaving 12 bases between.